Below, one TCR beta chain is given with its context. The antigen remains unidentified. This sample is part of a study of cytomegalovirus exposure and HLA in healthy donors. Profiling relied on immunoSEQ multiplex PCR, and the TCRdb table lists in-frame clones only, not all of them. The table has some 200,000 clones, approximately 83% seen once. After removal of 2 bases from V and 7 bases from J, the junction contained 7 bases not matched to a gene. The CDR3 contains 14 residues. Per the germline V gene, CDR1 is SGHDT and CDR2 is YYEEEE. Study outcomes and limitations: One later analysis, an examination of the 120 validation repertoires, found that first-cohort TCR clusters tended to co-occur in them. Rarity held for most TCR sequences, but there were some public TCRs that occurred in many donors.

The chain joins TRBV5-6 to TRBJ1-2, with TRBD1 matching 8 bases. The TCR was taken from a woman between 18 and 29 years old in good health and CMV-seropositive. Sequenced material: PBMCs. The CDR3 bases are TGTGCCAGCAGCTTATCGGACAGGGCTGGTGGCTACACCTTC. It yields the protein CASSLSDRAGGYTF. Together with reference TRBV5-6 and TRBJ1-2, the CDR3 gives the full variable domain: DAGVTQSPTHLIKTRGQQVTLRCSPKSGHDTVSWYQQALGQGPQFIFQYYEEEERQRGNFPDRFSGHQFPNYSSELNVNALLLGDSALYLCASSLSDRAGGYTFGSGTRLTVV.